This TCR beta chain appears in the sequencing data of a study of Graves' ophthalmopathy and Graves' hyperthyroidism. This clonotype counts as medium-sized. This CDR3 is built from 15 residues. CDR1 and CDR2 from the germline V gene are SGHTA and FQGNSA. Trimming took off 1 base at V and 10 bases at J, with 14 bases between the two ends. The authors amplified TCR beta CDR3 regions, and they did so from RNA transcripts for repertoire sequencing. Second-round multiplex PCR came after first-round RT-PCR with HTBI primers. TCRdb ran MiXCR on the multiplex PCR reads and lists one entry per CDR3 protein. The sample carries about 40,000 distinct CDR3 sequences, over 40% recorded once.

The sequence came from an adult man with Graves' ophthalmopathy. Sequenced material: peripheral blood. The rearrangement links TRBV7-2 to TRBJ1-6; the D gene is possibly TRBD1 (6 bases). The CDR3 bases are TGTGCCAGCAGCTTAGAAGGGACAATTAAGTCACCCCTCCACTTT. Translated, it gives CASSLEGTIKSPLHF.